A single sample gave rise to the 30 T cell receptor beta chains below, sequenced in a study of T cell repertoires in cytomegalovirus infection. TCRdb processed the reads anew with MiXCR; each CDR3 protein has one entry. This table has approximately 260,000 distinct CDR3 sequences, about a sixth appearing once. The specimen was CD8+ T cells from PBMCs. The source of these receptors is a human donor in good health (CMV status not recorded). Some clones in this sample may be carry-over from other donors' samples.

This clonotype was recorded many times. This sequence joins TRBV7-2 and TRBJ1-3; D unclear. The germline V gene encodes CDR1 SGHTA and CDR2 FQGNSA. This CDR3 is built from 18 residues. V dropped 1 base and J dropped 0 bases, with 16 bases sitting between them. CDR3 sequence: CASSLELVGGISGNTIYF. CDR3 sequence (DNA): TGTGCCAGCAGCTTAGAGTTGGTGGGCGGGATCTCTGGAAACACCATATATTTT. Full variable domain (outside the CDR3, taken from reference TRBV7-2 and TRBJ1-3): GAGVSQSPSNKVTEKGKDVELRCDPISGHTALYWYRQSLGQGLEFLIYFQGNSAPDKSGLPSDRFSAERTGGSVSTLTIQRTQQEDSAVYLCASSLELVGGISGNTIYFGEGSWLTVV.

The rearrangement joins TRBV6-5 to TRBJ2-1; 11 bases fit TRBD2. V shed 5 bases and J 0 bases; nucleotides not matched to a gene: 15. The CDR3 contains 20 residues. Germline-derived CDR1 and CDR2 are MNHEY and SVGAGI. In nucleotides, the CDR3 is TGTGCCAGCAGTCTCTTTCCTGTAGCGGGGGGGCCTAACTCCTACAATGAGCAGTTCTTC. Translated, it gives CASSLFPVAGGPNSYNEQFF.

This chain joins TRBV13 and TRBJ1-4, with TRBD1 as a possible D gene (5 bases). The CDR3 is 13 residues long. The ends were cut back, 1 base at V and 5 bases at J, with 5 bases in the middle. Germline V CDR1 and CDR2: PRHDT, FYEKMQ (reference sequence). The chain's CDR3 is CASSLEGNEKLFF. CDR3 sequence (DNA): TGTGCCAGCAGCTTAGAGGGGAATGAAAAACTGTTTTTT.

This clonotype was detected many times. In DNA, the CDR3 is TGTGCCAGCAGTACAGAGGAAGTACAAGAGACCCAGTACTTC. Amino acid sequence: CASSTEEVQETQYF. This sequence joins TRBV28 and TRBJ2-5; D call uncertain. This CDR3 is 14 amino acids long. The germline gives CDR1 MDHEN, CDR2 SYDVKM. Trimming left V 5 bases short and J 2 bases short, with 12 bases between.

This clonotype appeared many times. The V call is TRBV7-2, the J call TRBJ2-7, with D possibly being TRBD1 or TRBD2 (5 bases each). Between the trimmed V and J ends, which lost 1 base and 0 bases, there was a span of 13 bases. The CDR3 is 16 amino acids. From germline, CDR1 is SGHTA and CDR2 FQGNSA. The CDR3 DNA is TGTGCCAGCAGCTTAGACCATGCAGGGAGCTCCTACGAGCAGTACTTC. As protein: CASSLDHAGSSYEQYF. The variable domain in full, with the rest retrieved from reference TRBV7-2 and TRBJ2-7, is GAGVSQSPSNKVTEKGKDVELRCDPISGHTALYWYRQSLGQGLEFLIYFQGNSAPDKSGLPSDRFSAERTGGSVSTLTIQRTQQEDSAVYLCASSLDHAGSSYEQYFGPGTRLTVT.

This clonotype appeared many times. This rearrangement joins TRBV7-9 to TRBJ2-7; possibly TRBD1 for D (6 bases). Germline V CDR1 and CDR2: SEHNR, FQNEAQ (reference sequence). Trimming pared 5 bases from V and 0 bases from J, leaving 11 bases between. The CDR3 loop spans 14 amino acids. DNA of the CDR3: TGTGCCAGCAGCCCAACGACAGGCTCCTACGAGCAGTACTTC. Encoded protein: CASSPTTGSYEQYF.

This clonotype was picked up a small number of times. V gene TRBV7-9 combines with J gene TRBJ2-2; no definite D call. The CDR3 sequence is 16 residues long. Germline V gives CDR1 SEHNR, CDR2 FQNEAQ (reference sequence). Between the trimmed V and J ends, which lost 2 bases and 6 bases, there was a span of 16 bases. The CDR3 here is CASSLRQYIKPGELFF. The CDR3 DNA is TGTGCCAGCAGCTTACGTCAATACATCAAACCCGGGGAGCTGTTTTTT. The complete variable domain, with remaining parts taken from reference TRBV7-9 and TRBJ2-2, reads DTGVSQNPRHKITKRGQNVTFRCDPISEHNRLYWYRQTLGQGPEFLTYFQNEAQLEKSRLLSDRFSAERPKGSFSTLEIQRTEQGDSAMYLCASSLRQYIKPGELFFGEGSRLTVL.

In its sample, this clonotype was seen a few times. The chain is built from TRBV4-3 and TRBJ1-2; D gene unclear. CDR1 LGHNA and CDR2 YSLEER come from the germline V gene. The length of the CDR3 is 13 residues. Trimming shortened V by 3 bases and J by 1 base, and 6 bases separated the two germline ends. In DNA form, the CDR3 reads TGCGCCAGCAGCCATACAGATAACTATGGCTACACCTTC. It specifies CASSHTDNYGYTF.

The chain recombines TRBV27 with TRBJ2-3; D gene ambiguous. The CDR3 spans 16 residues. The V gene lost 3 bases and the J gene lost 0 bases, with 13 bases spanning the gap. Germline values: CDR1 MNHEY, CDR2 SMNVEV (reference sequence). The CDR3 region has the DNA TGTGCCAGCAGTTTGGCTAGTGCCCGGAGCACAGATACGCAGTATTTT. Translating gives CASSLASARSTDTQYF.

This clonotype was picked up a small number of times. The chain combines TRBV12-3 or TRBV12-4 with TRBJ2-1, with 8 bases fitting TRBD1. J gave up 10 bases and V 4 bases, and 9 bases lay outside the gene matches. The CDR3 has 14 amino acids. The CDR3 nucleotides read TGTGCCAGCAGTTCCGTCCTGGACAGGGCGGAGCAGTTCTTC. This codes for CASSSVLDRAEQFF.

This clonotype was detected a few times. This rearrangement joins TRBV27 to TRBJ2-5; TRBD1 matches at 7 bases. There are 14 residues in the CDR3. In germline, CDR1 is MNHEY, CDR2 SMNVEV (reference sequence). Unmatched junction bases numbered 2, after V lost 2 bases and J lost 2 bases. CDR3: CASSLRGQQETQYF. The CDR3 DNA is TGTGCCAGCAGTTTACGGGGACAGCAAGAGACCCAGTACTTC.

V usage is TRBV5-1 and J usage is TRBJ2-1, with TRBD2 matching over 9 bases. Germline V CDR1 and CDR2: SGHRS, YFSETQ. The ends lost 6 bases at V and 2 bases at J; junction bases unmatched: 3. The CDR3 totals 14 residues. The CDR3 sequence: CASTASGAYNEQFF. CDR3 nucleotides: TGCGCCAGCACCGCTAGCGGGGCCTACAATGAGCAGTTCTTC. Filled out from reference TRBV5-1 and TRBJ2-1, the complete variable domain reads KAGVTQTPRYLIKTRGQQVTLSCSPISGHRSVSWYQQTPGQGLQFLFEYFSETQRNKGNFPGRFSGRQFSNSRSEMNVSTLELGDSALYLCASTASGAYNEQFFGPGTRLTVL.

This chain uses TRBV5-4 with TRBJ2-1; 9 nucleotides agree with TRBD1. The junction had 3 bases not matched to a gene; V was cut back by 3 bases and J by 2 bases. CDR1 and CDR2 (germline): SGHNT, YYREEE (reference sequence). The CDR3 totals 15 residues. The CDR3 nucleotides read TGTGCCAGCAGCTCGAGACAGGGGGCCTACAATGAGCAGTTCTTC. Its translation is CASSSRQGAYNEQFF.

This rearrangement joins TRBV27 to TRBJ2-5; D perhaps matches TRBD1 (6 bases). V dropped 7 bases and J dropped 3 bases, with 30 bases sitting between them. This CDR3 has 19 amino acids. Germline V lookup: CDR1 MNHEY, CDR2 SMNVEV (reference sequence). The CDR3 reads CASTTYEDSYARLKETQYF. The DNA of the CDR3 is TGTGCCAGCACCACTTACGAGGACAGTTACGCGAGGCTTAAAGAGACCCAGTACTTC.

This chain links TRBV29-1 with TRBJ2-1; D may be TRBD1 or TRBD2 (5 bases each). The germline CDR1 and CDR2 sequences are SQVTM and ANQGSEA. The CDR3 is 14 amino acids. V was shortened by 2 bases and J by 4 bases, with 12 bases between the two germline ends. Written as DNA, the CDR3 is TGCAGCGTTGAATCTAGAGGGGTGTACAATGAGCAGTTCTTC. Translating gives CSVESRGVYNEQFF.

This clonotype was picked up many times. The chain joins TRBV7-6 to TRBJ2-3, with D possibly being TRBD1 (5 bases). In germline, CDR1 is SGHVS, CDR2 FNYEAQ. The CDR3 loop spans 14 amino acids. The ends were cut back, 5 bases at V and 4 bases at J, with 13 bases in the middle. CDR3 in amino acids: CASSPTTGSDTQYF. The CDR3, as DNA: TGTGCCAGCAGCCCGACCACAGGCTCAGATACGCAGTATTTT.

This clonotype was seen more than once but under ten times. This chain connects TRBV7-6 to TRBJ2-1; D ambiguous. The germline CDR1 and CDR2 sequences are SGHVS and FNYEAQ. V was shortened by 6 bases and J by 9 bases, with 9 bases between the two germline ends. This CDR3 spans 11 amino acids. Here the CDR3 reads CASRDTAEQFF. For the CDR3, the DNA is TGTGCCAGCAGAGATACGGCTGAGCAGTTCTTC.

This clonotype was seen only a few times. The J gene is TRBJ2-7, the V gene TRBV29-1, with D perhaps given as TRBD1 or TRBD2 (7 bases each). In germline, CDR1 is SQVTM, CDR2 ANQGSEA. The ends were cut back, 0 bases at V and 4 bases at J, with 16 bases in the middle. The CDR3 runs 15 residues. DNA for the CDR3: TGCAGCGTTGAAGAATCAGGGGGGGGGGAGTACGAGCAGTACTTC. Protein sequence: CSVEESGGGEYEQYF.

V and J are TRBV6-6 and TRBJ1-5; D perhaps matches TRBD1 (6 bases). V lost 2 bases and J 0 bases, leaving 17 bases between the germline ends. Germline loops: CDR1 MNHNY, CDR2 SVGAGI (reference sequence). The CDR3 is 18 amino acids. The CDR3 reads CASSYPRQRGNSNQPQHF. CDR3 coding DNA: TGTGCCAGCAGTTACCCTCGGCAAAGGGGGAATAGCAATCAGCCCCAGCATTTT.

This clonotype was seen many times. V gene TRBV7-6 combines with J gene TRBJ1-5; no definite D call. This CDR3 region has 17 residues. CDR1 and CDR2 from the germline V gene are SGHVS and FNYEAQ. Trimming left V 5 bases short and J 0 bases short, with 17 bases between. This chain's CDR3 is CASSPEAGSYSNQPQHF. The CDR3 coding sequence is TGTGCCAGCAGCCCAGAGGCAGGTTCATATAGCAATCAGCCCCAGCATTTT.

The genes are TRBV29-1 and TRBJ2-7; 7 bases match TRBD1. The CDR3 is 14 amino acids. Germline V CDR1 and CDR2: SQVTM, ANQGSEA. The CDR3 bases are TGCAGTGCCGGGACAGCAAGCTTTCTCTCCGAGCAGTACTTC. Translated: CSAGTASFLSEQYF.

This clonotype has at least ten counts. This chain joins TRBV20-1 and TRBJ1-5; D is possibly TRBD1 (6 bases). The V end lost 8 bases, the J end lost 2 bases, and 19 bases lay between the germline ends. Per the germline V gene, CDR1 is DFQATT and CDR2 is SNEGSKA (reference sequence). CDR3 length: 15 amino acids. CDR3 region: CSLFPPGGGNQPQHF. CDR3 DNA: TGCAGTCTCTTTCCCCCCGGGGGCGGCAATCAGCCCCAGCATTTT.

The chain employs TRBV12-3 or TRBV12-4 and TRBJ2-3; no clear D gene. The CDR3 covers 14 residues. Deletions cut 3 bases from V and 2 bases from J, with 9 bases between. CDR3 nucleotides: TGTGCCAGCAGTTTCTCCGGGTTCACAGATACGCAGTATTTT. Protein: CASSFSGFTDTQYF.

In its sample, this clonotype was seen a few times. This chain connects TRBV25-1 to TRBJ2-7; 10 bases map to TRBD1. The V segment lost 3 bases and the J segment 0 bases; nucleotides outside the gene matches: 8. This CDR3 comprises 17 residues. The germline gives CDR1 MGHDK, CDR2 SYGVNS. The CDR3 region is CASSDVGTGAASYEQYF. CDR3 coding DNA: TGTGCCAGCAGTGATGTCGGGACAGGGGCGGCCTCCTACGAGCAGTACTTC.

Ten or more counts support this clonotype. The chain couples TRBV7-8 to TRBJ2-3, with unresolved D. The V gene's germline CDR1 is SGHVS and CDR2 FQNEAQ. V gave up 4 bases and J gave up 7 bases, with 12 bases separating them. The CDR3 has 13 residues. The CDR3 nucleotides read TGTGCCAGCAGCTCGTTAACCGGTAATACGCAGTATTTT. Protein sequence: CASSSLTGNTQYF.

This clonotype has at least ten counts. This chain uses TRBV7-2 with TRBJ1-1, with D perhaps matching TRBD1 (5 bases). Trimming shortened V by 4 bases and J by 4 bases, and 16 bases separated the two germline ends. This CDR3 region has 15 residues. The germline V gene encodes CDR1 SGHTA and CDR2 FQGNSA. In DNA, the CDR3 is TGTGCCAGCAGCTGGTCAGGGTGGGATAGCACTGAAGCTTTCTTT. Amino acid sequence: CASSWSGWDSTEAFF.

This clonotype was counted between two and nine times. V and J are TRBV10-3 and TRBJ2-7; D could derive from TRBD1 or TRBD2 (6 bases each). V was cut by 7 bases and J by 4 bases, with 11 bases left in between. The CDR3 totals 12 residues. In germline, CDR1 is ENHRY, CDR2 SYGVKD. CDR3 sequence (DNA): TGTGCCATCAAGGAGGGGGGTTACGAGCAGTACTTC. This codes for CAIKEGGYEQYF.

V is TRBV4-3 and J is TRBJ2-7; no clear D. CDR1 LGHNA and CDR2 YSLEER come from the germline V gene. With 4 bases removed from V and 3 bases from J, the gap between germline ends came to 10 bases. This CDR3 contains 13 residues. CDR3 nucleotides: TGCGCCAGCAGCCGGAACAGAGTCTACGAGCAGTACTTC. It is translated as CASSRNRVYEQYF.

The rearrangement links TRBV2 to TRBJ2-7; possibly TRBD1 for D (5 bases). Germline V gene data show CDR1 as SNHLY and CDR2 as FYNNEI. CDR3 length equals 16 residues. Trimming shortened V by 8 bases and J by 2 bases, and 22 bases separated the two germline ends. Here the CDR3 reads CASLGWGRLEAYEQYF. The CDR3 DNA is TGTGCCAGCTTGGGCTGGGGCCGGCTCGAGGCCTACGAGCAGTACTTC.

V is TRBV15 and J is TRBJ2-3; 10 nucleotides align to TRBD1. The CDR3 is 16 amino acids. V shed 7 bases, J shed 0 bases, and the junction held 7 bases outside the gene matches. Germline lookup yields CDR1 LNHNV and CDR2 YYDKDF (reference sequence). The CDR3 nucleotides are TGTGCCACCACCTCTTCGGACAGGGGGAGCACAGATACGCAGTATTTT. Residues: CATTSSDRGSTDTQYF. Full variable domain (outside the CDR3, taken from reference TRBV15 and TRBJ2-3): DAMVIQNPRYQVTQFGKPVTLSCSQTLNHNVMYWYQQKSSQAPKLLFHYYDKDFNNEADTPDNFQSRRPNTSFCFLDIRSPGLGDTAMYLCATTSSDRGSTDTQYFGPGTRLTVL.